The clone carrying this TCR beta chain was seen more than once but under ten times. Its antigen remains unidentified. This sample is part of a study of identical twins. Study findings and constraints: Out-of-frame beta sequences exhibited a weaker degree of excess twin sharing. Invariant MAIT and iNKT cells are populations that could partly confound zero-insertion analyses. Fewer insertions were carried by abundant cord blood beta clonotypes, but none was seen in memory repertoires.

TCRdb reprocessed the 5' RACE reads via MiXCR and lists one record per CDR3 protein. The sample gives a few hundred thousand distinct CDR3 sequences, about 8.9% of which show up once; about 3% is in the top ten. Germline assignment: CDR1 LNHNV and CDR2 YYDKDF (reference sequence). With 0 bases removed from V and 7 bases from J, the gap between germline ends came to 16 bases. The CDR3 loop spans 15 amino acids. This sample also belongs to another study, concerning yellow fever vaccine responses in identical twins.

Sequencing was performed on CD8+ T cells sorted from blood. The chain joins TRBV15 to TRBJ2-7; no firm D call. The receptor comes from a woman aged 18-35 years in good health. CDR3 sequence reads: CATSRDSAPGREQYF. CDR3 coding DNA: TGTGCCACCAGCAGAGATTCCGCGCCAGGACGAGAGCAGTACTTC.